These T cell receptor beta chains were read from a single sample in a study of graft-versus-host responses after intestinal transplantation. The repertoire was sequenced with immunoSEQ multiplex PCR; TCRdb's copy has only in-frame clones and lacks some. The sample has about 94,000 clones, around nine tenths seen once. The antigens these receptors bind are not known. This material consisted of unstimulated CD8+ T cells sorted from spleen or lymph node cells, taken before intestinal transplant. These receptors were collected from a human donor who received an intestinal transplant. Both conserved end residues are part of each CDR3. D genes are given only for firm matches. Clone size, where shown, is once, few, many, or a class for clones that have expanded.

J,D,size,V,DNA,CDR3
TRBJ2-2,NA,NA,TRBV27,TGTGCCAGCAGCCAAGGGACATACCCTTCACTGAACACCGGGGAGCTGTTTTTT,CASSQGTYPSLNTGELFF
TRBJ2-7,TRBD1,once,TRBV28,TGTGCCAGCAGTCTACTCACAGGGGACGAGCAGTACTTC,CASSLLTGDEQYF
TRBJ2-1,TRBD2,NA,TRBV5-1,TGCGCCAGCAGCTTTAGCGGGATTGAGCAGTTCTTC,CASSFSGIEQFF
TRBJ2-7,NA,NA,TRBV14,TGTGCCAGCAGCCAAAGGGCGGGCGAGCAGTACTTC,CASSQRAGEQYF
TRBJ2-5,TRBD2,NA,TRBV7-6,TGTGCCAGCAGAAGCGGGGGGGATCAAGAGACCCAGTACTTC,CASRSGGDQETQYF
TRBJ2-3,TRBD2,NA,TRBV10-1,TGCGCCAGCCAGGGACTAGCGGGATATTCAGATACGCAGTATTTT,CASQGLAGYSDTQYF
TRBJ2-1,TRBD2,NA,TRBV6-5,TGTGCCAGCACGCCGGCCCGCGGGAGGTGGGATGAGCAGTTCTTC,CASTPARGRWDEQFF
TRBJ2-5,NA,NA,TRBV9,TGTGCCAGCAGCGTAGAGGGACTCCAAGAGACCCAGTACTTC,CASSVEGLQETQYF
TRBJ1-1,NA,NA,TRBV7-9,TGTGCCAGCAGCTTTGAAGGCTCGGGTTACCGGAACACTGAAGCTTTCTTT,CASSFEGSGYRNTEAFF
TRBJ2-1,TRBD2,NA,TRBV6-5,TGTGCCAGCAGTCCCAAACGGGGGGGGTGGAATGAGCAGTTCTTC,CASSPKRGGWNEQFF